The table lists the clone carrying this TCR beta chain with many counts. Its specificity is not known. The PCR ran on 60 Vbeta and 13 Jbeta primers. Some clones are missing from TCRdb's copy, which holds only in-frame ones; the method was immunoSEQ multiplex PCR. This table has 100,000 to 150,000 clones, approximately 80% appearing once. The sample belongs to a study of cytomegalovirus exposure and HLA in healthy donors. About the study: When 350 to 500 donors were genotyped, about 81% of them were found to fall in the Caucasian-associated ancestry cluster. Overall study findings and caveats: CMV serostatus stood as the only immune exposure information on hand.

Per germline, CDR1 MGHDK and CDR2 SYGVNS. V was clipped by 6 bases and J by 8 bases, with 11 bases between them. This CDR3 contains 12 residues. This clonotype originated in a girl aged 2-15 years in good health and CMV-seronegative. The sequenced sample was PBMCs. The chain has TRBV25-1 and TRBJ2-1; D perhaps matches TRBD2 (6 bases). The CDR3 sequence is CASSPPGDEQFF. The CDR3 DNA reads TGTGCCAGCAGCCCTCCGGGGGATGAGCAGTTCTTC. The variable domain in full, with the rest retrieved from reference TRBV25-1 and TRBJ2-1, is EADIYQTPRYLVIGTGKKITLECSQTMGHDKMYWYQQDPGMELHLIHYSYGVNSTEKGDLSSESTVSRIRTEHFPLTLESARPSHTSQYLCASSPPGDEQFFGPGTRLTVL.